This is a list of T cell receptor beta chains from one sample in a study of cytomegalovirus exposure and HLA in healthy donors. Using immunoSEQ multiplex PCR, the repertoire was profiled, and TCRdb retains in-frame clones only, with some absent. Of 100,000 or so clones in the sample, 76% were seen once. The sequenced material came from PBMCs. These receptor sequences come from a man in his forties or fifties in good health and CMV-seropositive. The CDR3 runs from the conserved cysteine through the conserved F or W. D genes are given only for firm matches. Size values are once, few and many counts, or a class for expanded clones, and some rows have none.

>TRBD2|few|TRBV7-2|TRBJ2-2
TGTGCCAGCAGTCCCCGACTAGCGGGAGTAACCGGGGAGCTGTTTTTT
CASSPRLAGVTGELFF
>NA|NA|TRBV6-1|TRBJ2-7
TGTGCCAGCAGTGAAATCCTGGCAGCCTACGAGCAGTACTTC
CASSEILAAYEQYF
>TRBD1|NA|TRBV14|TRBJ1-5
TGTGCCAGCAGCTACGGACAGGGGTACCAGCCCCAGCATTTT
CASSYGQGYQPQHF
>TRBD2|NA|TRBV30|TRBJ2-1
TGTGCCTGGAGTCGGACTGGGGGGGGTGAGCAGTTCTTC
CAWSRTGGGEQFF
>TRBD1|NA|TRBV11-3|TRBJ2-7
TGTGCCAGCAGCCAGGGACAGGTTGGCTCCTACGAGCAGTACTTC
CASSQGQVGSYEQYF
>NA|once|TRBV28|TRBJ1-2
TGTGCCAGCACCTTAGGGGGGGTTAACTATGGCTACACCTTC
CASTLGGVNYGYTF
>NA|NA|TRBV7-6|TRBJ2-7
TGTGCCAGCAGCGAAACCGGGACATTCAGGCAGTACTTC
CASSETGTFRQYF
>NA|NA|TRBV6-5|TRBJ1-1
TGTGCCAGCAGATCGACAGTCTCTGAAGCTTTCTTT
CASRSTVSEAFF
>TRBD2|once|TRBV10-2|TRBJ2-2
TGCGCCAGCAGTGAGGCGGGGGGCCTCACCGGGGAGCTGTTTTTT
CASSEAGGLTGELFF
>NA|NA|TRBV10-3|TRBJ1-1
TGTGCCATCAGGCAGGGAATGAACACTGAAGCTTTCTTT
CAIRQGMNTEAFF
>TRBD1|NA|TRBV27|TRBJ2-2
TGTGCCAGCAGACCAGGGGGTGGCGCGAACACCGGGGAGCTGTTTTTT
CASRPGGGANTGELFF
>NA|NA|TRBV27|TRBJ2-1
TGTGCCAGCACTTATCAGGGGCGATTCAGCTCCTACAATGAGCAGTTCTTC
CASTYQGRFSSYNEQFF
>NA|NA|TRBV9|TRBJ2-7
TGTGCCAGCAGCCCTGGACAATCCCCTCCCGAGCAGTACTTC
CASSPGQSPPEQYF
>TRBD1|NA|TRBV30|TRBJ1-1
TGTGCCTGGAGAGACATGGGACAGGGGATTACTGAAGCTTTCTTT
CAWRDMGQGITEAFF
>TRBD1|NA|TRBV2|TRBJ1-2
TGTGCCAGCAGTGAACAGGGGGCGCCGGTATTGTATGGCTACACCTTC
CASSEQGAPVLYGYTF
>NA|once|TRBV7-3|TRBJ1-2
TGTGCCAGCAGCTTAACCCCAGGGGCTGGGGTGGGTGGCTACACCTTC
CASSLTPGAGVGGYTF
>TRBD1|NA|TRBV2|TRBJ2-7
TGTGCCAGCAGTCTTTCACTCCCGGGACAGGGGCGCTACGAGCAGTACTTC
CASSLSLPGQGRYEQYF
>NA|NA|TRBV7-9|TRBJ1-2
TGTGCCAGCAGTTTTACAGGTCCCTATGGCTACACCTTC
CASSFTGPYGYTF
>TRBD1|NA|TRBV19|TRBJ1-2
TGTGCCAGTAACCAACGCGGACAGGGGTATGGCTACACCTTC
CASNQRGQGYGYTF
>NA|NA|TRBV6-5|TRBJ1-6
TGTGCCAGCAGTTACTTGGCCGATAATTCACCCCTCCACTTT
CASSYLADNSPLHF
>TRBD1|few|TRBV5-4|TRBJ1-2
TGTGCCAGCAGCTTCACCGGGACAGGCCTCTATGGCTACACCTTC
CASSFTGTGLYGYTF
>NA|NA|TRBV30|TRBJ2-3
TGTGCCGGTAGCGGTACTAGCACAGATACGCAGTATTTT
CAGSGTSTDTQYF
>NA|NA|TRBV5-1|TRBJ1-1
TGCGCCAGCAGCAATGACCCGGGAGCGAACACTGAAGCTTTCTTT
CASSNDPGANTEAFF
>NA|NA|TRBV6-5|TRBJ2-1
TGTGCCAGCAGTTACCCCGAGTCATCGAGTGGGCAGTTCTTC
CASSYPESSSGQFF
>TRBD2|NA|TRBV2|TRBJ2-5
TGTGCCAGCAGTGAAACGGGGGGGCTGAAACAAGAGACCCAGTACTTC
CASSETGGLKQETQYF
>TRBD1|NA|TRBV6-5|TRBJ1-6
TGTGCCAGCAGTCCGGGACAGAGGGGCTATTCACCCCTCCACTTT
CASSPGQRGYSPLHF